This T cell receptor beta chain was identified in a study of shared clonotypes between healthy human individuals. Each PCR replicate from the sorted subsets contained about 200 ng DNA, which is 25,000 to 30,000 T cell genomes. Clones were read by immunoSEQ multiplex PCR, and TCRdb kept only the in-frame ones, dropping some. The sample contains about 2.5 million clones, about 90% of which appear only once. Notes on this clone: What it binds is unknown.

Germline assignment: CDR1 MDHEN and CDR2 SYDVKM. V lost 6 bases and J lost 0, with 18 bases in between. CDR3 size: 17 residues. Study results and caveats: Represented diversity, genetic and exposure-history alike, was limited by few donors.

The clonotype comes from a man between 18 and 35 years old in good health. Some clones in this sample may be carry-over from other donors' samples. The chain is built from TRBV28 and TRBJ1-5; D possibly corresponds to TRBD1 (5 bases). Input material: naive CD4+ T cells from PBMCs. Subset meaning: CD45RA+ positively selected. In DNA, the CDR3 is TGTGCCAGCAGCAGAAAAGACAGATTCTATAGCAATCAGCCCCAGCATTTT. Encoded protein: CASSRKDRFYSNQPQHF. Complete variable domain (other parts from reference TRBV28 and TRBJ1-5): DVKVTQSSRYLVKRTGEKVFLECVQDMDHENMFWYRQDPGLGLRLIYFSYDVKMKEKGDIPEGYSVSREKKERFSLILESASTNQTSMYLCASSRKDRFYSNQPQHFGDGTRLSIL.